This T cell receptor beta chain was sequenced for a study of cytomegalovirus exposure and HLA in healthy donors. Study results and caveats: Being productive about 87% or about 30% of the time was typical of most TCR beta V segments in an earlier analysis. A later analysis revealed that TCR association rates differed between HLA loci, peaking at DRB1 and bottoming out at HLA-C. The authors later linked a missense DCLRE1C variant to TCR beta V- and J-gene trimming.

Primers for the PCR totalled 60 Vbeta and 13 Jbeta. Assay used: immunoSEQ multiplex PCR; TCRdb lists only in-frame clones, some missing. Seen here are approximately 300,000 clones, 80% observed once, and the top ten hold 0.3% to 0.35%. V was shortened by 5 bases and J by 2 bases, with 16 bases between the two germline ends. The CDR3 covers 15 residues. Germline V gene lookup returns CDR1 MNHEY and CDR2 SVGAGI. Note on this clone: Its cognate antigen is unknown.

Unrecorded immune exposure was likely among donors, who were nominally healthy when sampled. This TCR derives from a girl aged 2 to 9 in good health and CMV-seronegative. The rearrangement uses TRBV6-5 and TRBJ2-7; weak D call: TRBD2 (6 bases). The sequencing sample was made of PBMCs. CDR3: CASSLSSGPTYEQYF. The CDR3 DNA reads TGTGCCAGCAGTCTCAGCAGCGGGCCTACCTACGAGCAGTACTTC.